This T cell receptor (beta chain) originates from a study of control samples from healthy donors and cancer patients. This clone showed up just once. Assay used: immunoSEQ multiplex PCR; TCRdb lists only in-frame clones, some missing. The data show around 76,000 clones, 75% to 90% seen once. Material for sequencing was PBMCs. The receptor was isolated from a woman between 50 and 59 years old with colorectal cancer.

The CDR3 region is CASSPTGATEAFF. CDR3 bases: TGTGCCAGCTCACCTACAGGGGCGACTGAAGCTTTCTTT. The chain is built from TRBV18 and TRBJ1-1; 7 bases match TRBD1. The V gene's germline CDR1 is KGHSH and CDR2 LQKENI. This CDR3 region has 13 residues. The trim removed 3 bases at V and 5 bases at J, leaving 3 bases unmatched. The variable domain in full, completed from reference TRBV18 and TRBJ1-1, reads NAGVMQNPRHLVRRRGQEARLRCSPMKGHSHVYWYRQLPEEGLKFMVYLQKENIIDESGMPKERFSAEFPKEGPSILRIQQVVRGDSAAYFCASSPTGATEAFFGQGTRLTVV.